These 3 T cell receptor beta chains were sequenced from one sample in a study of OX40 agonist ivuxolimab in advanced cancers. Some clones are missing from TCRdb's copy, which holds only in-frame ones; the method was immunoSEQ multiplex PCR. The repertoire holds about 69,000 clones, with over 60% as singletons. Sequences were derived from CD4+ or CD8+ T cells sorted from blood, sampled in a trial of the OX40 agonist ivuxolimab. The receptors stem from an adult with an advanced solid tumor such as melanoma, head and neck, liver or kidney cancer.

This clone was detected a few times. The CDR3 protein is CAWSQSQTEAFF. The CDR3 DNA reads as TGTGCCTGGAGTCAATCCCAGACTGAAGCTTTCTTT. The J gene is TRBJ1-1, the V gene TRBV30; D unclear. The V end lost 2 bases, the J end lost 5 bases, and 9 bases lay between the germline ends. The CDR3 spans 12 residues. Germline CDR1 GTSNPN, CDR2 SVGIG (reference sequence).

This clone has a handful of counts. This chain connects TRBV5-1 to TRBJ1-1, with D hard to call. Trimming left V 0 bases short and J 1 base short, with 16 bases between. CDR1 SGHRS and CDR2 YFSETQ come from the germline V gene. The CDR3 is 17 residues long. This chain's CDR3 is CASSLEPRASRNTEAFF. In DNA, the CDR3 is TGCGCCAGCAGCTTGGAACCCCGTGCCAGCCGGAACACTGAAGCTTTCTTT.

The rearrangement joins TRBV11-3 to TRBJ2-1; 9 positions match TRBD1. CDR1 and CDR2 from the germline V gene are SGHNT and YENEEA. CDR3 size: 14 residues. Trimming at V came to 5 bases and at J to 8 bases, leaving 7 bases not matched to a gene. The DNA of the CDR3 is TGTGCCAGCAGCCTGGGACAGGGAACCCATGAGCAGTTCTTC. Translated: CASSLGQGTHEQFF. Using reference TRBV11-3 and TRBJ2-1 for the parts outside the CDR3, the full variable domain is EAGVVQSPRYKIIEKKQPVAFWCNPISGHNTLYWYLQNLGQGPELLIRYENEEAVDDSQLPKDRFSAERLKGVDSTLKIQPAELGDSAVYLCASSLGQGTHEQFFGPGTRLTVL.